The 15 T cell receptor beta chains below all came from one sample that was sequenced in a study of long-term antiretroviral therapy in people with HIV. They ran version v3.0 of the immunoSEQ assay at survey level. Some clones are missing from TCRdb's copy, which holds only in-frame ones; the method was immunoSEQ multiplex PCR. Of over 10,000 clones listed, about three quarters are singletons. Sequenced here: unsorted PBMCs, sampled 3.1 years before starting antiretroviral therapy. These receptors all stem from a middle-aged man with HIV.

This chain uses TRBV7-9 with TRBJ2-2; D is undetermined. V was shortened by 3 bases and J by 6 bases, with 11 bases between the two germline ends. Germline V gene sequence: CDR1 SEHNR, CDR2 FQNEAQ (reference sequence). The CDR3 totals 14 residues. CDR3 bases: TGTGCCAGCAGCTTTCTGATCGGGTCCGGGGAGCTGTTTTTT. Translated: CASSFLIGSGELFF.

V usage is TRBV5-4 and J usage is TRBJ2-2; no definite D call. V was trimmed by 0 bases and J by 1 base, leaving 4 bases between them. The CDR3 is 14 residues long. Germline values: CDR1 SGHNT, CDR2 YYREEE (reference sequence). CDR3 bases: TGTGCCAGCAGCTTGGGGCAGAACACCGGGGAGCTGTTTTTT. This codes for CASSLGQNTGELFF.

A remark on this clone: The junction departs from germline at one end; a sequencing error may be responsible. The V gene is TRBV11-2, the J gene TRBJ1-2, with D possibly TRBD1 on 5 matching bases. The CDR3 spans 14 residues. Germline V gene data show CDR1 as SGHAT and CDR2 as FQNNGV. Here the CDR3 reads CASSLAISGTQSSF. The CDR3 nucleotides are TGTGCCAGCAGCTTAGCTATCTCCGGGACCCAGAGTTCCTTC. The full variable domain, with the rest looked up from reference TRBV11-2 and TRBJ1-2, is EAGVAQSPRYKIIEKRQSVAFWCNPISGHATLYWYQQILGQGPKLLIQFQNNGVVDDSQLPKDRFSAERLKGVDSTLKIQPAKLEDSAVYLCASSLAISGTQSSFGSGTRLTVV.

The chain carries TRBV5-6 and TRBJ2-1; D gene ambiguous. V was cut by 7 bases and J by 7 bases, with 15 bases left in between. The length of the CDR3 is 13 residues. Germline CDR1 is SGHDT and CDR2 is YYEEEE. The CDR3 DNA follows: TGTGCCAGCGTCTTTTTAGCCGCGAATGAGCAGTTCTTC. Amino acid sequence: CASVFLAANEQFF.

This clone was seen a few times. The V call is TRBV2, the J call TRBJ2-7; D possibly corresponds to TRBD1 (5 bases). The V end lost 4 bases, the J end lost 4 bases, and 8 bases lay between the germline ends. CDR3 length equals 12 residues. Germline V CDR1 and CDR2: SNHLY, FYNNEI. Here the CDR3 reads CASSVKGYEQYF. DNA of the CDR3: TGTGCCAGCAGTGTTAAGGGGTACGAGCAGTACTTC.

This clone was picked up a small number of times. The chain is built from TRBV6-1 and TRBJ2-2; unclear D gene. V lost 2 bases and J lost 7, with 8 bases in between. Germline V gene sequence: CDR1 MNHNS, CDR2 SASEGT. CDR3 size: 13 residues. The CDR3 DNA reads TGTGCCAGCAGTGAACTAGTCATCGGGGAGCTGTTTTTT. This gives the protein CASSELVIGELFF.

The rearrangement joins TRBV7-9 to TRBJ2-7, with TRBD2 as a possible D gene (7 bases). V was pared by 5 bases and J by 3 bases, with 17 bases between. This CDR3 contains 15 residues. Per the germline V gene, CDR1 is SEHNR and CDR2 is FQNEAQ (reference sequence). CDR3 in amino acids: CASSQQGGFHYEQYF. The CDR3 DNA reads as TGTGCCAGCAGCCAACAGGGAGGGTTTCACTACGAGCAGTACTTC.

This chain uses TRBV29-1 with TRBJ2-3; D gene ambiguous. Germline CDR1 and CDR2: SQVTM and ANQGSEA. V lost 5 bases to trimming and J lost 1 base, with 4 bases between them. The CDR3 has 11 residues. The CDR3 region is CSVFRTDTQYF. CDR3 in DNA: TGCAGCGTTTTCCGCACAGATACGCAGTATTTT.

The CDR3 DNA reads TGTGCCAGCAGTCCATCTCGGGGGAGGTCCTACAATGAGCAGTTCTTC. Amino acids: CASSPSRGRSYNEQFF. The chain is built from TRBV28 and TRBJ2-1, with D possibly being TRBD2 (6 bases). The germline CDR1 and CDR2 sequences are MDHEN and SYDVKM. V lost 5 bases, J lost 1 base, and 15 bases lay in between. This CDR3 spans 16 amino acids.

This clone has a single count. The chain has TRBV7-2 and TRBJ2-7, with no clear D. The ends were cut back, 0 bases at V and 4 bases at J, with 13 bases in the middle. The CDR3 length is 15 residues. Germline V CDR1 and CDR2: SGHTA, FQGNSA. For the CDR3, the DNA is TGTGCCAGCAGCTTAGCCTGGGGTCTAACGTACGAGCAGTACTTC. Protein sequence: CASSLAWGLTYEQYF.

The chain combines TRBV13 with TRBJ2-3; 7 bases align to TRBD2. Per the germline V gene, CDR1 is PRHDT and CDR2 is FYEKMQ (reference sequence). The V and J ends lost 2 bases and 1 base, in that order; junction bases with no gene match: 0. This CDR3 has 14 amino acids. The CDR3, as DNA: TGTGCCAGCAGCTTAACTAGCGGCACAGATACGCAGTATTTT. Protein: CASSLTSGTDTQYF.

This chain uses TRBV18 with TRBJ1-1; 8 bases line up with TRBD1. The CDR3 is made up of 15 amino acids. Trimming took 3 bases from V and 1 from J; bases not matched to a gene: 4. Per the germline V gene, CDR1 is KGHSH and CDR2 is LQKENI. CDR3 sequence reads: CASSPVGTGNTEAFF. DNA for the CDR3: TGTGCCAGCTCACCGGTTGGGACAGGGAACACTGAAGCTTTCTTT.

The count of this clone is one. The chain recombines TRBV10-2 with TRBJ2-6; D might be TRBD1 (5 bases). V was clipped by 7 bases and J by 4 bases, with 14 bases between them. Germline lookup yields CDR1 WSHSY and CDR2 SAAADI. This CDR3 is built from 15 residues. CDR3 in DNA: TGCGCCAGCACCTCAGGGCTTTCCGGGGCCAACGTCCTGACTTTC. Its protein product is CASTSGLSGANVLTF.

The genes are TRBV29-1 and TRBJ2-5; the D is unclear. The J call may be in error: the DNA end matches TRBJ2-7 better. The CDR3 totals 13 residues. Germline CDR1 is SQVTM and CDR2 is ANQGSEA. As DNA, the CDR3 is TGCAGCGTCCGGCTCGAGAGCTCCTACGAGCAGTACTTC. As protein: CSVRLESSYEQYF.

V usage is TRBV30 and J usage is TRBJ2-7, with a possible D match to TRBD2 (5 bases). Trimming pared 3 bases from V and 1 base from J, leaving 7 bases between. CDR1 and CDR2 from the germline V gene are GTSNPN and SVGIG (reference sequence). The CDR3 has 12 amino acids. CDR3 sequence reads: CAWSAGSYEQYF. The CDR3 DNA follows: TGTGCCTGGAGCGCGGGTTCCTACGAGCAGTACTTC.